The 25 T cell receptor beta chains below all came from one sample that was sequenced in a study of beta chain features in type 1 diabetes. The isolated RNA, all of it, was reverse transcribed, so expressed TCRB transcripts were what got sequenced. Assay: immunoSEQ multiplex PCR; the TCRdb copy retains only in-frame clones and omits some. The profile covers 250,000 to 400,000 clones, with about 15% appearing a single time and roughly 7% taken by the ten largest. Sequenced input: central memory CD4+ T cells from blood. The receptor set was obtained from a man aged 25-45 years in good health.

The V gene is TRBV7-2, the J gene TRBJ2-1, with TRBD2 matching 12 bases. The CDR3 has 14 residues. The germline V gene has CDR1 SGHTA and CDR2 FQGNSA. Trimming cost V 5 bases and J 7 bases; bases outside gene matches: 3. CDR3 nucleotide sequence: TGTGCCAGCAGCCCCGGGACTAGCGGGAATGAGCAGTTCTTC. Translation: CASSPGTSGNEQFF. The whole variable domain, remainder taken from reference TRBV7-2 and TRBJ2-1, is GAGVSQSPSNKVTEKGKDVELRCDPISGHTALYWYRQSLGQGLEFLIYFQGNSAPDKSGLPSDRFSAERTGGSVSTLTIQRTQQEDSAVYLCASSPGTSGNEQFFGPGTRLTVL.

This clone was observed a few times. The chain joins TRBV2 to TRBJ2-1; 8 bases are a match to TRBD1. Losses at the gene ends were 4 bases for V and 0 bases for J; bases not matched to a gene: 8. Germline CDR1 SNHLY, CDR2 FYNNEI. CDR3 size: 17 residues. This CDR3 is CASSGMTGETSYNEQFF. The CDR3 nucleotides read TGTGCCAGCAGTGGTATGACAGGGGAGACCTCCTACAATGAGCAGTTCTTC.

In its sample, this clone was seen a few times. This rearrangement joins TRBV5-4 to TRBJ2-7; TRBD1 might be the D (6 bases). The CDR3 extends over 15 amino acids. In germline, CDR1 is SGHNT, CDR2 YYREEE (reference sequence). The ends were cut back, 3 bases at V and 7 bases at J, with 20 bases in the middle. This CDR3 reads CASSSIGRGLREQYV. The CDR3 DNA follows: TGTGCCAGCAGCTCCATAGGAAGGGGGTTGAGGGAGCAGTACGTC.

The chain carries TRBV15 and TRBJ1-2; 7 bases are shared with TRBD1. Germline-derived CDR1 and CDR2 are LNHNV and YYDKDF (reference sequence). J lost 7 bases, V lost 6 bases, and 11 bases had no gene match. The CDR3 covers 14 residues. CDR3 protein: CATRVGDRASGYTF. In DNA form, the CDR3 reads TGTGCCACCAGGGTGGGTGACAGGGCTTCTGGCTACACCTTC.

The table lists this clone with a few counts. V and J are TRBV27 and TRBJ2-2; D tentatively reads TRBD1 or TRBD2 (8 bases each). The CDR3 consists of 21 residues. Trimming removed 4 bases at V and 6 bases at J, with 33 bases between. Germline CDR1 is MNHEY and CDR2 is SMNVEV (reference sequence). In nucleotides, the CDR3 is TGTGCCAGCAGTTCCAGCCAGGGGGCGCACCTAGCGGGCCGAGAATCCGGGGAGCTGTTTTTT. Translated, it gives CASSSSQGAHLAGRESGELFF.

This chain uses TRBV19 with TRBJ2-1, with a possible D match to TRBD2 (5 bases). This CDR3 comprises 15 residues. Trimming took off 4 bases at V and 7 bases at J, with 17 bases between the two ends. In germline, CDR1 is LNHDA, CDR2 SQIVND (reference sequence). The CDR3, as DNA: TGTGCCAGTAGTACTCTCAAACTAGGGTCGAATGAGCAGTTCTTC. Its translation is CASSTLKLGSNEQFF.

This clone was detected ten times or more. This chain connects TRBV4-1 to TRBJ1-2; a weak D match, TRBD1 (6 bases). The germline CDR1 and CDR2 sequences are MGHRA and YSYEKL. This CDR3 contains 15 residues. V was clipped by 1 base and J by 3 bases, with 12 bases between them. In nucleotides, the CDR3 is TGCGCCAGCAGCCAAGTCAGACAGGCTCACTATGGCTACACCTTC. As protein: CASSQVRQAHYGYTF.

This rearrangement joins TRBV6-1 to TRBJ2-2; 8 bases are a match to TRBD1. J was trimmed by 4 bases and V by 4 bases; bases with no gene match: 5. Germline CDR1 MNHNS, CDR2 SASEGT. This CDR3 comprises 15 residues. CDR3 sequence: CASSGRQGTTGELFF. CDR3 sequence (DNA): TGTGCCAGCAGTGGACGACAGGGGACCACCGGGGAGCTGTTTTTT.

V and J are TRBV30 and TRBJ2-1, with 13 bases identical to TRBD2. V trimming: 8 bases; J trimming: 7 bases; junction bases outside the gene matches: 11. Germline V lookup: CDR1 GTSNPN, CDR2 SVGIG (reference sequence). The CDR3 runs to 15 residues. The CDR3 DNA is TGTGCCGGCACTCCCGGGACTAGCGGGATAAATGAGCAGTTCTTC. Its translation is CAGTPGTSGINEQFF.

V gene TRBV25-1 combines with J gene TRBJ2-5; D is unresolved. This CDR3 is built from 15 residues. The germline V and J ends were trimmed by 2 bases and 5 bases, with 15 bases remaining between them. Germline V gene sequence: CDR1 MGHDK, CDR2 SYGVNS. The CDR3 bases are TGTGCCAGCAGTGAAGGTTTGACCAAACGGGAGACCCAGTACTTC. Its translation: CASSEGLTKRETQYF.

CDR3 amino acids: CASSLFGTAITGELFF. In nucleotides, the CDR3 is TGTGCCAGCAGCTTGTTCGGGACAGCTATTACCGGGGAGCTGTTTTTT. The V gene is TRBV5-4, the J gene TRBJ2-2; 7 bases align to TRBD1. The CDR3 is 16 amino acids. CDR1 is SGHNT, CDR2 YYREEE, per germline (reference sequence). After removal of 1 base from V and 5 bases from J, the junction contained 8 bases not matched to a gene.

This clone occurred a few times. Here the CDR3 reads CASSATSPALGQFF. CDR3 bases: TGTGCCAGCAGCGCAACCTCCCCAGCTCTCGGGCAGTTCTTC. This chain joins TRBV7-2 and TRBJ2-1, with D unresolved. Germline V CDR1 and CDR2: SGHTA, FQGNSA. Trimming left V 5 bases short and J 12 bases short, with 20 bases between. The CDR3 sequence is 14 residues long.

This rearrangement joins TRBV2 to TRBJ2-3; 12 positions agree with TRBD2. V was pared by 2 bases and J by 6 bases, with 15 bases of the junction left unmatched. There are 19 residues in the CDR3. The germline V gene has CDR1 SNHLY and CDR2 FYNNEI. CDR3 loop: CASSESHLLAGGRRDTQYF. CDR3 bases: TGTGCCAGCAGTGAATCCCATTTACTAGCGGGGGGCCGCAGGGATACGCAGTATTTT.

The chain combines TRBV30 with TRBJ2-1; D might be TRBD2 (6 bases). V was clipped by 3 bases and J by 2 bases, with 17 bases between them. The CDR3 length is 16 residues. Germline loops: CDR1 GTSNPN, CDR2 SVGIG (reference sequence). The CDR3 DNA reads TGTGCCTGGAGAGAGGCGGCGGGGCGCCCCTACAATGAGCAGTTCTTC. Amino acids: CAWREAAGRPYNEQFF.

This clone came up a few times. This sequence joins TRBV27 and TRBJ2-2, with TRBD1 identical over 7 bases. The CDR3 sequence is 13 residues long. CDR1 and CDR2 from the germline V gene are MNHEY and SMNVEV (reference sequence). V trimming: 5 bases; J trimming: 9 bases; junction bases outside the gene matches: 6. As DNA, the CDR3 is TGTGCCAGCAGTACACAGGGGCGCCGGGAGCTGTTTTTT. Translating it yields CASSTQGRRELFF.

The chain employs TRBV7-2 and TRBJ1-2, with a tentative D call TRBD1 (5 bases). This CDR3 contains 16 residues. Germline V gives CDR1 SGHTA, CDR2 FQGNSA. Trimming took 5 bases from V and 6 from J, leaving 22 bases between them. CDR3: CASSLRGGRDSNGYTF. The CDR3, as DNA: TGTGCCAGCAGCCTCCGTGGAGGCAGGGACTCCAATGGCTACACCTTC.

The CDR3 spells CASSVSVGRNTGELFF. The CDR3 bases are TGTGCCAGTAGTGTTTCCGTTGGGAGGAACACCGGGGAGCTGTTTTTT. This chain links TRBV19 with TRBJ2-2; D possibly corresponds to TRBD2 (5 bases). With 5 bases removed from V and 1 base from J, the gap between germline ends came to 14 bases. From germline, CDR1 is LNHDA and CDR2 SQIVND (reference sequence). This CDR3 region has 16 residues. Variable domain in full (rest from reference TRBV19 and TRBJ2-2): DGGITQSPKYLFRKEGQNVTLSCEQNLNHDAMYWYRQDPGQGLRLIYYSQIVNDFQKGDIAEGYSVSREKKESFPLTVTSAQKNPTAFYLCASSVSVGRNTGELFFGEGSRLTVL.

The chain is built from TRBV6-5 and TRBJ1-2; no clear D gene. Trimming stripped 4 bases from V and 4 bases from J, with 10 bases between. The CDR3 is made up of 13 amino acids. From germline, CDR1 is MNHEY and CDR2 SVGAGI. The chain's CDR3 is CASSLGRIYGYTF. CDR3 in DNA: TGTGCCAGCAGTTTAGGGCGGATCTATGGCTACACCTTC.

This clone was observed a few times. This chain joins TRBV14 and TRBJ1-1; D uncertain. The CDR3 covers 13 residues. CDR1 and CDR2 from the germline V gene are SGHDN and FVKESK. V gave up 5 bases and J gave up 0 bases, with 7 bases separating them. CDR3 loop: CASSSSLNTEAFF. In DNA, the CDR3 is TGTGCCAGCAGCAGCTCGCTGAACACTGAAGCTTTCTTT.

The sample holds many counts of this clone. This chain links TRBV28 with TRBJ1-2; TRBD1 might be the D (5 bases). CDR3 length: 14 amino acids. V was cut by 4 bases and J by 2 bases, with 11 bases left in between. Germline lookup yields CDR1 MDHEN and CDR2 SYDVKM. The CDR3 sequence is CASSSGTQNYGYTF. CDR3 sequence (DNA): TGTGCCAGCAGTTCCGGGACCCAGAACTATGGCTACACCTTC.

A few counts support this clone. The CDR3 region has the DNA TGCAGCGTTGGCCCAGGGGCCGTTTACAATGAGCAGTTCTTC. Translating gives CSVGPGAVYNEQFF. The chain has TRBV29-1 and TRBJ2-1; tentatively, D is TRBD1 (6 bases). Deletions cut 4 bases from V and 4 bases from J, with 14 bases between. Looked up from germline, CDR1 is SQVTM and CDR2 is ANQGSEA. The CDR3 has 14 amino acids.

Details on this clone: The sample has other DNA sequences that encode this CDR3 too. The chain recombines TRBV6-6 with TRBJ1-1; D is possibly TRBD1 (5 bases). Trimming took 6 bases from V and 1 from J, leaving 9 bases between them. CDR3 size: 13 residues. Per the germline V gene, CDR1 is MNHNY and CDR2 is SVGAGI (reference sequence). In DNA, the CDR3 is TGTGCCAGCAGGAGACAGTCGAACACTGAAGCTTTCTTT. Protein sequence: CASRRQSNTEAFF.

The chain couples TRBV14 to TRBJ2-7, with D perhaps matching TRBD1 (6 bases). Germline CDR1 is SGHDN and CDR2 is FVKESK. This CDR3 has 16 amino acids. The CDR3 DNA reads TGTGCCAGCAGCCAAGATATGAAGACAGGAGCGTACGAGCGGTACGTC. Its translation: CASSQDMKTGAYERYV.

The rearrangement uses TRBV9 and TRBJ2-2, with 8 positions matching TRBD1. Germline values: CDR1 SGDLS, CDR2 YYNGEE. The CDR3 runs 17 residues. Unmatched junction bases numbered 8, after V lost 2 bases and J lost 2 bases. CDR3 region: CASSVSSGGANTGELFF. In nucleotides, the CDR3 is TGTGCCAGCAGCGTGTCCTCAGGGGGCGCAAACACCGGGGAGCTGTTTTTT. Looking up the rest from reference TRBV9 and TRBJ2-2 gives the full variable domain: DSGVTQTPKHLITATGQRVTLRCSPRSGDLSVYWYQQSLDQGLQFLIQYYNGEERAKGNILERFSAQQFPDLHSELNLSSLELGDSALYFCASSVSSGGANTGELFFGEGSRLTVL.

Comment on this clone: This CDR3 is also generated by other DNA sequences in the sample. This sequence joins TRBV18 and TRBJ2-2; possibly TRBD2 for D (5 bases). V lost 3 bases to trimming and J lost 5 bases, with 7 bases between them. This CDR3 is 13 amino acids long. Germline CDR1 is KGHSH and CDR2 is LQKENI. The CDR3 loop is CASSPRETGELFF. The CDR3 DNA sequence: TGTGCCAGCTCACCGAGGGAGACCGGGGAGCTGTTTTTT.